In its sample, the clone carrying this TCR beta chain was seen once. The data stem from a study of blood T cell repertoires in COVID-19. Turning to the study itself: Sites in the United States, Italy and Spain provided acute and convalescent COVID-19 samples. Sample material is recorded as cDNA or gDNA derived from T cells, B-cell-depleted T cells, or PBMCs.

Per the germline V gene, CDR1 is MGHRA and CDR2 is YSYEKL. The CDR3 runs 15 residues. Trimming took 4 bases from V and 5 from J; bases not matched to a gene: 6. Original handling: Reference gene primers were amplified, and this amplification served to estimate nucleated cell counts. Some clones are missing from TCRdb's copy, which holds only in-frame ones; the method was immunoSEQ multiplex PCR. V, J and clone size were drawn from that table, and D and trimming were deduced from the DNA. Of about 99,000 clones in the sample, around 87% are singletons; the top ten hold over 12%. The sample was peripheral blood. The V call is TRBV4-1, the J call TRBJ1-5; 9 nucleotides match TRBD1. The receptor was derived from a man aged 50-59 years with acute or convalescent COVID-19. The CDR3 region is CASSRTGGADQPQHF. As DNA, the CDR3 is TGCGCCAGCAGCCGTACAGGGGGCGCCGATCAGCCCCAGCATTTT.